The 3 T cell receptor beta chains below all came from one sample that was sequenced in a study of vaccination and CD4 T cells after COVID-19. This sample's treatment: roughly 11-day PBMC culture with coronavirus spike peptide pools or control peptides (ViraFEST assay). Once obtained from cultured CD4+ T cells, the DNA was sequenced using the Oncomine TCR Beta short-read assay. Using its own MiXCR run on the PCR reads, TCRdb lists one record per CDR3 protein. The table records over 15,000 distinct CDR3 sequences, 72% of them present only once. Their antigens remain unidentified. Sequencing was carried out using CD4+ T cells from blood, cultured in vitro. The source of these receptors is a human donor who had recovered from COVID-19.

The J gene is TRBJ2-5, the V gene TRBV7-3; 11 bases are shared with TRBD1. This CDR3 comprises 16 residues. From germline, CDR1 is SGHTA and CDR2 FQGTGA. J lost 3 bases, V lost 2 bases, and 5 bases had no gene match. CDR3 sequence reads: CASSLSGQGAKETQYF. The CDR3, as DNA: TGTGCCAGCAGCTTATCCGGACAGGGGGCAAAAGAGACCCAGTACTTC. The full variable domain, rest sourced from reference TRBV7-3 and TRBJ2-5, is GAGVSQTPSNKVTEKGKYVELRCDPISGHTALYWYRQSLGQGPEFLIYFQGTGAADDSGLPNDRFFAVRPEGSVSTLKIQRTERGDSAVYLCASSLSGQGAKETQYFGPGTRLLVL.

The J gene is TRBJ1-6, the V gene TRBV9; D call uncertain. This CDR3 region has 14 residues. The V gene lost 0 bases and the J gene lost 9 bases, with 10 bases spanning the gap. From germline, CDR1 is SGDLS and CDR2 YYNGEE. The CDR3 region is CASSVEGRLSPLHF. CDR3 nucleotide sequence: TGTGCCAGCAGCGTAGAGGGCCGTCTTTCACCCCTCCACTTT.

The genes are TRBV7-9 and TRBJ2-1, with 9 bases that match TRBD2. This CDR3 has 17 residues. After removal of 3 bases from V and 8 bases from J, the junction contained 14 bases not matched to a gene. Germline-derived CDR1 and CDR2 are SEHNR and FQNEAQ (reference sequence). This CDR3 is CASSFRTTSGVRDEQFF. CDR3 DNA: TGTGCCAGCAGCTTCCGCACGACTAGCGGAGTACGGGATGAGCAGTTCTTC.